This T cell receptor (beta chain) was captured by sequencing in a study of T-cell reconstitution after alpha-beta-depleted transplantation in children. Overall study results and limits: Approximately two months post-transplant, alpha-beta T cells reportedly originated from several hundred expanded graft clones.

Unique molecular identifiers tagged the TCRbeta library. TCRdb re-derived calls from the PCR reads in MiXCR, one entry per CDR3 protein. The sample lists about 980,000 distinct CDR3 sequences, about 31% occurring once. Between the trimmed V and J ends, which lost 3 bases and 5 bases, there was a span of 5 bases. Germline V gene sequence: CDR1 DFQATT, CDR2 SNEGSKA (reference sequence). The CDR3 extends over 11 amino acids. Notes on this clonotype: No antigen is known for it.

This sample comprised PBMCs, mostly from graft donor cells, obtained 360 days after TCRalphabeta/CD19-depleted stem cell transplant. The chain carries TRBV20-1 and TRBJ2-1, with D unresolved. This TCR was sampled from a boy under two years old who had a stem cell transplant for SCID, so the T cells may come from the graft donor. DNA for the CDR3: TGCAGTGCTAGTCCCAACAATGAGCAGTTCTTC. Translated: CSASPNNEQFF.